The following is a T cell receptor (beta chain) sequence with its context. The data originate from a study of breast tumors, draining lymph nodes, adjacent tissues. Axillary draining lymph nodes of breast cancer patients supplied the node samples. In TCRdb, the multiplex PCR reads were re-called with MiXCR into one record per CDR3 protein. The data show some 230,000 distinct CDR3 sequences, less than 40% seen once. Trimming at V came to 3 bases and at J to 6 bases, leaving 10 bases not matched to a gene. The CDR3 consists of 16 residues. Sequenced: axillary lymph node tissue. This chain links TRBV12-3 or TRBV12-4 with TRBJ2-3, with 9 bases fitting TRBD2. The source is a female donor with breast cancer. Some clones in this sample may be carry-over from other donors' samples. This CDR3 reads CASSFAGGGVGDTQYF. CDR3 nucleotides: TGTGCCAGCAGTTTCGCGGGCGGGGGGGTTGGTGATACGCAGTATTTT.